This TCR beta chain was sequenced in a study of blood T cell repertoires in COVID-19. Across the study: PBMCs, B-cell-depleted T cells, or T cells were the source of the cDNA or gDNA that made up the material.

Sequencing used immunoSEQ multiplex PCR; TCRdb keeps in-frame clones, though not all of them. This table holds hundreds of thousands of clones, roughly 88% found once. Participants came from about two dozen US areas, aged roughly 18 to 89 years. Categorization into cohorts depended on clinical history that participants reported. Two consecutive negative NP/OP PCR tests, clearance, or resolved symptoms defined Cohort 3 recovery. Germline V gives CDR1 SGHKS, CDR2 YYEKEE (reference sequence). V was shortened by 5 bases and J by 8 bases, with 16 bases between the two germline ends. The CDR3 length is 13 residues.

Sequenced material: PBMCs or T cells enriched from blood (not recorded which). The sequence was collected from a woman aged 25-40 years who had recovered from COVID-19. V usage is TRBV5-5 and J usage is TRBJ1-2; the D gene is possibly TRBD1 (6 bases). The CDR3 sequence: CASSSPWTEGYTF. In DNA, the CDR3 is TGTGCCAGCAGTTCGCCCTGGACAGAGGGCTACACCTTC. The variable domain in full, with the rest retrieved from reference TRBV5-5 and TRBJ1-2, is DAGVTQSPTHLIKTRGQQVTLRCSPISGHKSVSWYQQVLGQGPQFIFQYYEKEERGRGNFPDRFSARQFPNYSSELNVNALLLGDSALYLCASSSPWTEGYTFGSGTRLTVV.